This T cell receptor beta chain was identified in a study of untreated major depressive disorder. Some clones are missing from TCRdb's copy, which holds only in-frame ones; the method was immunoSEQ multiplex PCR. The table lists some 27,000 clones, over 80% of them singletons. This clone was counted between two and nine times. Its antigen is unidentified. V lost 2 bases, J lost 1 base, and 17 bases lay in between. The V gene's germline CDR1 is MNHEY and CDR2 SMNVEV (reference sequence). The CDR3 consists of 17 residues. Patient depression severity was moderate to severe. General study findings and limits: Compared with controls, depressed patients showed more TRBV05-01 (Vbeta 5.1) usage in CD4+ T cells. A comparatively small sample limits the generalizability of these findings. In every subject, the five largest TRBV05-01 clones were private.

This clonotype was sampled from a woman aged 25 to 39 with major depressive disorder. The genes are TRBV27 and TRBJ1-2; weak D call: TRBD1 (5 bases). The sample was CD4+ T cells from PBMCs. For the CDR3, the DNA is TGTGCCAGCAGTTTAAGACAGCAGACCCTACTTAACTATGGCTACACCTTC. It encodes CASSLRQQTLLNYGYTF.